This record concerns one TCR beta chain sequence. Germline V CDR1 and CDR2: SGHVS, FNYEAQ. V lost 5 bases and J 5 bases, leaving 16 bases between the germline ends. The CDR3 is 15 amino acids. These data belong to a study of OX40 agonist ivuxolimab in advanced cancers. Clones were sequenced by immunoSEQ multiplex PCR, and TCRdb holds only the in-frame ones, with some missing. The repertoire holds some 20,000 clones, with about four fifths as singletons. This TCR was recovered from an adult with an advanced solid tumor such as melanoma, head and neck, liver or kidney cancer. Here the sequenced sample was CD4+ or CD8+ T cells sorted from blood, taken in a trial of the OX40 agonist ivuxolimab. The rearrangement links TRBV7-6 to TRBJ1-5; TRBD1 might be the D (6 bases). The CDR3 region is CASSPGVAEDQPQHF. Here the CDR3 DNA reads TGTGCCAGCAGCCCAGGGGTGGCAGAAGATCAGCCCCAGCATTTT.